One and the same sample provided the 2 T cell receptor beta chains below, sequenced in a study of a mutant IDH1 vaccine in newly diagnosed glioma. Regarding time point: baseline, week 1 (first vaccination visit). The treatment: pre-vaccination baseline after standard-of-care therapy. TCRdb keeps only in-frame clones here, not all; method: immunoSEQ multiplex PCR. The profile shows around 99,000 clones, around 77% of them singletons. The sequencing here drew on PBMCs, taken from a glioma patient treated with radiotherapy, temozolomide or both. The receptors shown here come from a man aged 35-49 years with glioma.

The chain couples TRBV19 to TRBJ2-7; TRBD2 aligns across 7 bases. V shed 5 bases, J shed 3 bases, and the junction held 7 bases outside the gene matches. Germline V lookup: CDR1 LNHDA, CDR2 SQIVND (reference sequence). The CDR3 is 14 amino acids. Here the CDR3 DNA reads TGTGCCAGTAGTCGGCGGGGCGGGGGCTACGAGCAGTACTTC. Translation gives CASSRRGGGYEQYF.

This chain uses TRBV6-6 with TRBJ2-3; D is ambiguous. The ends were cut back, 4 bases at V and 5 bases at J, with 4 bases in the middle. There are 11 residues in the CDR3. Germline V CDR1 and CDR2: MNHNY, SVGAGI (reference sequence). CDR3 DNA sequence: TGTGCCAGCAGTTCTGTAGATACGCAGTATTTT. It specifies CASSSVDTQYF.